Each of the 17 T cell receptor beta chains below was sequenced from the same sample in a study of CD8+ T cells in alopecia areata. Following extraction, RNA underwent reverse transcription to cDNA, which served as the sequencing template. Generated by immunoSEQ multiplex PCR, the TCRdb table keeps only in-frame clones and is missing some. The table includes over 120,000 clones, about 59% detected once. Noted treatment: oral pan-JAK inhibitor, 5-10 mg twice daily. The sequencing used CD8+ T cells sorted from blood, collected at week 4, from a patient treated with tofacitinib. These receptors were obtained from a human donor with alopecia areata.

J is TRBJ1-2 and V is TRBV7-9; D unclear. Between the trimmed V and J ends, which lost 7 bases and 7 bases, there was a span of 10 bases. Germline CDR1 SEHNR, CDR2 FQNEAQ (reference sequence). The CDR3 covers 11 residues. This CDR3 reads CASTPGGGYTF. For the CDR3, the DNA is TGTGCCAGCACCCCCGGAGGTGGCTACACCTTC.

The CDR3 loop is CASSSGTGTYNEQFF. CDR3 bases: TGTGCCAGCAGCTCGGGGACAGGTACCTACAATGAGCAGTTCTTC. The genes are TRBV7-8 and TRBJ2-1; TRBD1 agrees at 8 bases. The germline CDR1 and CDR2 sequences are SGHVS and FQNEAQ. The CDR3 spans 15 residues. Unmatched junction bases numbered 4, after V lost 4 bases and J lost 2 bases. Full variable domain (missing parts from reference TRBV7-8 and TRBJ2-1): GAGVSQSPRYKVAKRGQDVALRCDPISGHVSLFWYQQALGQGPEFLTYFQNEAQLDKSGLPSDRFFAERPEGSVSTLKIQRTQQEDSAVYLCASSSGTGTYNEQFFGPGTRLTVL.

The rearrangement uses TRBV9 and TRBJ2-1; D ambiguous. The CDR3 consists of 12 residues. V was cut by 0 bases and J by 9 bases, with 7 bases left in between. Germline V gene lookup returns CDR1 SGDLS and CDR2 YYNGEE. The CDR3 loop reads CASSVGGGEQFF. The CDR3, as DNA: TGTGCCAGCAGCGTAGGTGGTGGTGAGCAGTTCTTC.

This clone appeared a few times. The chain uses TRBV29-1 and TRBJ1-5, with 7 bases lining up with TRBD1. From germline, CDR1 is SQVTM and CDR2 ANQGSEA. The junction had 17 bases not matched to a gene; V was cut back by 7 bases and J by 8 bases. This CDR3 region has 15 residues. The chain's CDR3 is CSALEYGTDGEPQHF. The CDR3, as DNA: TGCAGCGCTCTCGAATACGGGACAGACGGGGAGCCCCAGCATTTT.

The chain joins TRBV9 to TRBJ2-7; 15 bases line up with TRBD2. CDR1 is SGDLS, CDR2 YYNGEE, per germline. Unmatched junction bases numbered 0, after V lost 0 bases and J lost 5 bases. CDR3 length: 15 residues. The CDR3 coding sequence is TGTGCCAGCAGCGTAGGGACTAGCGGGGGGGACGAGCAGTACTTC. This translates into CASSVGTSGGDEQYF.

The rearrangement uses TRBV5-6 and TRBJ1-6; the D is unclear. This CDR3 spans 12 amino acids. V was trimmed by 4 bases and J by 10 bases, leaving 9 bases between them. Germline-derived CDR1 and CDR2 are SGHDT and YYEEEE. CDR3 protein: CASSPQGSPLHF. Written as DNA, the CDR3 is TGTGCCAGCAGCCCTCAAGGGTCACCCCTCCACTTT.

This clone ranks as medium-sized (0.01 to 0.1%). This rearrangement joins TRBV2 to TRBJ1-6, with D possibly matching TRBD1 (5 bases). Trimming cost V 4 bases and J 13 bases, with 17 bases left between them. Germline CDR1 and CDR2: SNHLY and FYNNEI. The CDR3 has 14 amino acids. CDR3 protein: CASSGQPAGDPLHF. CDR3 coding DNA: TGTGCCAGCAGTGGACAGCCCGCCGGTGACCCCCTCCACTTT.

This clone was seen many times. Other DNA variants within this sample encode the same CDR3. The J gene is TRBJ1-1, the V gene TRBV5-6, with D perhaps TRBD1 (5 bases). The length of the CDR3 is 14 residues. Germline lookup yields CDR1 SGHDT and CDR2 YYEEEE. Trimming stripped 0 bases from V and 4 bases from J, with 10 bases between. The CDR3 here is CASSLGRRGTEAFF. The CDR3 region has the DNA TGTGCCAGCAGCTTGGGGAGGAGGGGCACTGAAGCTTTCTTT. The whole variable domain, remainder taken from reference TRBV5-6 and TRBJ1-1, is DAGVTQSPTHLIKTRGQQVTLRCSPKSGHDTVSWYQQALGQGPQFIFQYYEEEERQRGNFPDRFSGHQFPNYSSELNVNALLLGDSALYLCASSLGRRGTEAFFGQGTRLTVV.

This clone was counted only a few times. The chain carries TRBV7-9 and TRBJ2-7; D uncertain. Looked up from germline, CDR1 is SEHNR and CDR2 is FQNEAQ (reference sequence). V lost 5 bases and J 0 bases, leaving 11 bases between the germline ends. The CDR3 consists of 14 residues. The CDR3 spells CASSPDQSSYEQYF. Written as DNA, the CDR3 is TGTGCCAGCAGCCCGGACCAAAGCTCCTACGAGCAGTACTTC.

The V call is TRBV11-2, the J call TRBJ2-1; D unresolved. The CDR3 totals 16 residues. Trimming cost V 1 base and J 0 bases, with 10 bases left between them. CDR1 and CDR2 (germline): SGHAT, FQNNGV. CDR3 sequence reads: CASSLGAERSYNEQFF. CDR3 DNA: TGTGCCAGCAGCTTAGGTGCAGAACGCTCCTACAATGAGCAGTTCTTC.

The count of this clone is one. V gene TRBV7-3 combines with J gene TRBJ2-3; D gene unclear. The CDR3 covers 13 residues. Germline loops: CDR1 SGHTA, CDR2 FQGTGA. The V and J ends lost 1 base and 1 base respectively, with 3 bases between them. The CDR3 loop is CASSLMRTDTQYF. In DNA form, the CDR3 reads TGTGCCAGCAGCTTAATGCGCACAGATACGCAGTATTTT.

This sequence joins TRBV5-1 and TRBJ1-1; D not resolved. Deletions cut 0 bases from V and 3 bases from J, with 12 bases between. The CDR3 has 15 amino acids. Germline CDR1 and CDR2: SGHRS and YFSETQ. DNA of the CDR3: TGCGCCAGCAGCTTGGGACCAAAGGAGGACACTGAAGCTTTCTTT. Translating gives CASSLGPKEDTEAFF. Full variable domain (rest looked up from reference TRBV5-1 and TRBJ1-1): KAGVTQTPRYLIKTRGQQVTLSCSPISGHRSVSWYQQTPGQGLQFLFEYFSETQRNKGNFPGRFSGRQFSNSRSEMNVSTLELGDSALYLCASSLGPKEDTEAFFGQGTRLTVV.

The chain is built from TRBV9 and TRBJ1-2; 8 bases match TRBD1. This CDR3 region has 18 residues. Trimming cost V 3 bases and J 3 bases; bases outside gene matches: 16. Germline V gives CDR1 SGDLS, CDR2 YYNGEE. The CDR3 loop is CASSGFRDRGTLDYGYTF. The DNA of the CDR3 is TGTGCCAGCAGCGGATTTCGCGACAGGGGCACCCTCGACTATGGCTACACCTTC.

The sample holds a few counts of this clone. V is TRBV27 and J is TRBJ1-1; 7 bases line up with TRBD1. CDR1 and CDR2 (germline): MNHEY, SMNVEV (reference sequence). With V trimmed by 0 bases and J by 1 base, 8 bases remained unmatched. This CDR3 has 17 residues. The CDR3 here is CASSLSGPRTGNTEAFF. In nucleotides, the CDR3 is TGTGCCAGCAGTTTATCGGGCCCCCGGACAGGGAACACTGAAGCTTTCTTT.

V and J are TRBV25-1 and TRBJ2-7; D is possibly TRBD1 (5 bases). The CDR3 has 10 residues. The germline V gene encodes CDR1 MGHDK and CDR2 SYGVNS. CDR3 loop: CATGSYEQYF. DNA for the CDR3: TGTGCTACAGGCTCCTACGAGCAGTACTTC.

V gene TRBV27 combines with J gene TRBJ2-3; D may be TRBD1 (5 bases). This CDR3 contains 15 residues. The V and J ends lost 2 bases and 2 bases respectively, with 11 bases between them. Germline V gene data show CDR1 as MNHEY and CDR2 as SMNVEV (reference sequence). The CDR3 DNA reads as TGTGCCAGCAGTTTAACGCCAGGGTTCACAGATACGCAGTATTTT. Translated, it gives CASSLTPGFTDTQYF.

V gene TRBV5-6 combines with J gene TRBJ2-7; D may match TRBD1 or TRBD2 (5 bases each). Per the germline V gene, CDR1 is SGHDT and CDR2 is YYEEEE. This CDR3 is built from 13 residues. The germline V and J ends were trimmed by 5 bases and 2 bases, with 11 bases remaining between them. The CDR3 DNA follows: TGTGCCAGCAGTTCCGGGACCACCTACGAGCAGTACTTC. It codes for CASSSGTTYEQYF.